This paragraph covers one T cell receptor (beta chain) sequence. Germline V gene lookup returns CDR1 SGHVS and CDR2 FNYEAQ. V dropped 5 bases and J dropped 0; count of bases not matched to a gene: 6. The CDR3 sequence is 15 residues long. Up to 2 ug genomic DNA was used for TCRB CDR3 amplification. The protocol was immunoSEQ multiplex PCR, while the TCRdb copy is restricted to in-frame clones and leaves out a portion. The sample shows 90,000 to 100,000 clones, about 79% of them seen only once. Isocitrate dehydrogenase mutation was absent in all glioblastoma patients. Before vaccination, two weeks after the third vaccination, and at progression, PBMC were collected. The sample originates from a study of glioma-infiltrating T cells after dendritic cell vaccination.

The sequence was obtained from a human donor with glioblastoma. The source was blood, collected before dendritic cell vaccination. J is TRBJ2-7 and V is TRBV7-6; 8 positions agree with TRBD2. The CDR3 region is CASSPLAGTSYEQYF. For the CDR3, the DNA is TGTGCCAGCAGCCCTCTAGCGGGCACCTCCTACGAGCAGTACTTC. Combining the CDR3 with reference TRBV7-6 and TRBJ2-7 gives the whole variable domain GAGVSQSPRYKVTKRGQDVALRCDPISGHVSLYWYRQALGQGPEFLTYFNYEAQQDKSGLPNDRFSAERPEGSISTLTIQRTEQRDSAMYRCASSPLAGTSYEQYFGPGTRLTVT.